Each of the 5 T cell receptor beta chains below was sequenced from the same sample in a study of CD8+ T cells in alopecia areata. Treatment in this sample: oral pan-JAK inhibitor, 5-10 mg twice daily. After isolation, RNA underwent reverse transcription to generate cDNA as the sequencing template. Only in-frame clones appear in the TCRdb table, and some are missing; sequencing was by immunoSEQ multiplex PCR. Of 200,000 or so clones in the sample, more than 30% were seen once. Sequenced material: CD4+ T cells sorted from blood, taken at approximately week 30, from a patient treated with tofacitinib. These receptors originate from a human donor with alopecia areata.

A word on this clone: This CDR3 is also generated by other DNA sequences in the sample. The chain recombines TRBV30 with TRBJ1-1; 9 bases match TRBD1. The J segment lost 5 bases and the V segment lost 0 bases, leaving 1 base of the junction unmatched. The V gene's germline CDR1 is GTSNPN and CDR2 SVGIG (reference sequence). CDR3 length: 13 residues. The CDR3 protein is CAWSVQGATEAFF. The CDR3 DNA follows: TGTGCCTGGAGTGTACAGGGGGCGACTGAAGCTTTCTTT.

In its sample, this clone was seen many times. This chain joins TRBV4-1 and TRBJ2-6; a weak D match, TRBD1 (5 bases). V lost 4 bases, J lost 2 bases, and 15 bases lay in between. Germline CDR1 and CDR2: MGHRA and YSYEKL. The CDR3 loop spans 17 amino acids. DNA of the CDR3: TGCGCCAGCAGCCGGAACGGGCCAGGGACTGGGGCCAACGTCCTGACTTTC. Protein sequence: CASSRNGPGTGANVLTF.

V and J are TRBV5-6 and TRBJ2-7; D gene ambiguous. Germline values: CDR1 SGHDT, CDR2 YYEEEE. The CDR3 totals 14 residues. V was shortened by 2 bases and J by 0 bases, with 9 bases between the two germline ends. CDR3 nucleotides: TGTGCCAGCAGCTTTGGCGTATACTCCTACGAGCAGTACTTC. Protein sequence: CASSFGVYSYEQYF.

The gene calls are TRBV9 and TRBJ2-7; D remains unclear. CDR1 is SGDLS, CDR2 YYNGEE, per germline. The CDR3 runs 14 residues. The V end lost 6 bases, the J end lost 7 bases, and 20 bases lay between the germline ends. CDR3 residues: CASTPGVFPEEQYF. In nucleotides, the CDR3 is TGTGCCAGCACCCCGGGTGTATTCCCCGAAGAGCAGTACTTC.

V and J are TRBV27 and TRBJ2-7; possibly TRBD1 for D (5 bases). V gave up 5 bases and J gave up 2 bases, with 10 bases separating them. Germline lookup yields CDR1 MNHEY and CDR2 SMNVEV (reference sequence). The CDR3 loop spans 13 amino acids. In nucleotides, the CDR3 is TGTGCCAGCAGTCCACAGGTTACCTACGAGCAGTACTTC. As protein: CASSPQVTYEQYF.